Listed below are T cell receptor beta chains from one sample, sequenced in a study of CD8 T cells in Susac syndrome. TCRdb fed the immunoSEQ multiplex PCR reads into MiXCR, producing one record per CDR3 protein. The sample records tens of thousands of distinct CDR3 sequences, roughly 93% being singletons. The sequenced sample was CD8+ T cells from PBMCs. Receptor source: a human donor in good health. CDR3s include the opening cysteine and the closing phenylalanine or tryptophan. D genes are given only for firm matches. The listing skips clone size in some rows; elsewhere it reads once, few, many or a size class.

V gene: TRBV7-8; J gene: TRBJ1-6; D gene: NA; clone size: NA; CDR3 DNA: TGTGCCAGCAGCTCCGAAACGAAACCTACGCGGAATTCACCCCTCCACTTT; CDR3 protein: CASSSETKPTRNSPLHF
V gene: TRBV19; J gene: TRBJ1-1; D gene: NA; clone size: NA; CDR3 DNA: TGTGCCAGTAGTAGGACGGTGAACACTGAAGCTTTCTTT; CDR3 protein: CASSRTVNTEAFF
V gene: TRBV5-1; J gene: TRBJ1-1; D gene: TRBD1; clone size: NA; CDR3 DNA: TGCGCCAGCAGCTCGGGGGACAGATCGGGCACTGAAGCTTTCTTT; CDR3 protein: CASSSGDRSGTEAFF
V gene: TRBV20-1; J gene: TRBJ2-1; D gene: TRBD2; clone size: once; CDR3 DNA: TGCAGTGCTAGGACTAGCCTGTACAATGAGCAGTTCTTC; CDR3 protein: CSARTSLYNEQFF
V gene: TRBV28; J gene: TRBJ1-1; D gene: NA; clone size: NA; CDR3 DNA: TGTGCCAGCAGCCTATTTCGAAGGAGGTTCCGGATGACTGAAGCTTTCTTT; CDR3 protein: CASSLFRRRFRMTEAFF
V gene: TRBV12-3/TRBV12-4; J gene: TRBJ2-3; D gene: TRBD1; clone size: NA; CDR3 DNA: TGTGCCAGCAGGTCATGGGACAGGGGGGATCAGGGTACGCAGTATTTT; CDR3 protein: CASRSWDRGDQGTQYF
V gene: TRBV19; J gene: TRBJ2-1; D gene: NA; clone size: NA; CDR3 DNA: TGTGCCAGTAGTGACCCCTATGCCCCCCAAGAGCAGTTCTTC; CDR3 protein: CASSDPYAPQEQFF
V gene: TRBV5-1; J gene: TRBJ2-1; D gene: TRBD1; clone size: NA; CDR3 DNA: TGCGCCAGCATTCTAGGACAGGGGAACAATGAGCAGTTCTTC; CDR3 protein: CASILGQGNNEQFF
V gene: TRBV7-9; J gene: TRBJ1-5; D gene: TRBD1; clone size: NA; CDR3 DNA: TGTGCCAGCAGCTTAGCGGACAGGGGGCGGAATCAGCCCCAGCATTTT; CDR3 protein: CASSLADRGRNQPQHF
V gene: TRBV6-1; J gene: TRBJ1-2; D gene: NA; clone size: NA; CDR3 DNA: TGTGCCGGCACCTTGGGACCGACTGGCTATGGCTACACCTTC; CDR3 protein: CAGTLGPTGYGYTF
V gene: TRBV12-3/TRBV12-4; J gene: TRBJ2-7; D gene: NA; clone size: NA; CDR3 DNA: TGTGCCAGCAGCGAACAGGTGAGCTCCTACGAGCAGTACTTC; CDR3 protein: CASSEQVSSYEQYF
V gene: TRBV6-5; J gene: TRBJ1-1; D gene: NA; clone size: NA; CDR3 DNA: TGTGCCAGCAGTTACTCCAACAGCTACCTCGTCACGATGAACACTGAAGCTTTCTTT; CDR3 protein: CASSYSNSYLVTMNTEAFF
V gene: TRBV7-9; J gene: TRBJ1-2; D gene: NA; clone size: once; CDR3 DNA: TGTGCCAGCAGCCCAAGTGGCGCCAGTCCTAACTATGGCTACACCTTC; CDR3 protein: CASSPSGASPNYGYTF
V gene: TRBV19; J gene: TRBJ2-7; D gene: TRBD1; clone size: few; CDR3 DNA: TGTGCCAGTAGTCCTATTGGAACGGGACAGGCACTCTACGAGCAGTACTTC; CDR3 protein: CASSPIGTGQALYEQYF
V gene: TRBV6-2/TRBV6-3; J gene: TRBJ2-5; D gene: NA; clone size: NA; CDR3 DNA: TGTGCCAGCGAGGGACGACTAGAAGAGACCCAGTACTTC; CDR3 protein: CASEGRLEETQYF
V gene: TRBV7-9; J gene: TRBJ2-1; D gene: NA; clone size: NA; CDR3 DNA: TGTGCCAGCAGCTTCGAGGGCGGTAATGAGCAGTTCTTC; CDR3 protein: CASSFEGGNEQFF
V gene: TRBV12-3/TRBV12-4; J gene: TRBJ2-2; D gene: NA; clone size: NA; CDR3 DNA: TGTGCCAGCAGCCATCCGGGAGCGAACACCGGGGAGCTGTTTTTT; CDR3 protein: CASSHPGANTGELFF
V gene: TRBV15; J gene: TRBJ1-1; D gene: NA; clone size: NA; CDR3 DNA: TGTGCCACCAGTCCCGTCGAGAACACTGAAGCTTTCTTT; CDR3 protein: CATSPVENTEAFF
V gene: TRBV5-5; J gene: TRBJ1-1; D gene: TRBD1; clone size: NA; CDR3 DNA: TGTGCCAGCAGCAACAGGGGTCCTGAAGCTTTCTTT; CDR3 protein: CASSNRGPEAFF
V gene: TRBV9; J gene: TRBJ1-2; D gene: TRBD1; clone size: NA; CDR3 DNA: TGTGCCACCCTAGGGACAGGGCGCGGCTACACCTTC; CDR3 protein: CATLGTGRGYTF
V gene: TRBV6-1; J gene: TRBJ1-1; D gene: TRBD1; clone size: NA; CDR3 DNA: TGTGCCAGCTCGGACAGGGGGTCTGAAGCTTTCTTT; CDR3 protein: CASSDRGSEAFF
V gene: TRBV3-1; J gene: TRBJ2-5; D gene: TRBD1; clone size: NA; CDR3 DNA: TGTGCCAGCAGCATGGACAGGGGATTCCAAGAGACCCAGTACTTC; CDR3 protein: CASSMDRGFQETQYF
V gene: TRBV2; J gene: TRBJ2-1; D gene: NA; clone size: NA; CDR3 DNA: TGTGCCAGCAGTGGAGAACAGATTGAGCAGTTCTTC; CDR3 protein: CASSGEQIEQFF
V gene: TRBV10-2; J gene: TRBJ1-5; D gene: NA; clone size: NA; CDR3 DNA: TGCGCCAGCAGTGAGTCAAGGAGCGGGAACAATCAGCCCCAGCATTTT; CDR3 protein: CASSESRSGNNQPQHF
V gene: TRBV18; J gene: TRBJ1-5; D gene: NA; clone size: NA; CDR3 DNA: TGTGCCAGCTCACCAGGTAGCAATCAGCCCCAGCATTTT; CDR3 protein: CASSPGSNQPQHF
V gene: TRBV7-9; J gene: TRBJ2-5; D gene: NA; clone size: NA; CDR3 DNA: TGTGCCAGCAGTCCCCGGACGGGGGCGCCCATAAATCGGACCCAGTACTTC; CDR3 protein: CASSPRTGAPINRTQYF